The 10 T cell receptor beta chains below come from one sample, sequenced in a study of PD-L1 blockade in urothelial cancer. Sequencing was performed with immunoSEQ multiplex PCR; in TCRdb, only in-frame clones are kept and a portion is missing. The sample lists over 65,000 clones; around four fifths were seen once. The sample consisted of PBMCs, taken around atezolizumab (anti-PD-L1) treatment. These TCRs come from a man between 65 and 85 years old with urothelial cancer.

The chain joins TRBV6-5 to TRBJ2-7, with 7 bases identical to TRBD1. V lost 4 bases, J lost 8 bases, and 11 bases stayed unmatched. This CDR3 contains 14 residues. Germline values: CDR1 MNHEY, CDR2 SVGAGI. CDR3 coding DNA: TGTGCCAGCAGTTTAAACAGGGGAGATACTAAGCAGTACTTC. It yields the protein CASSLNRGDTKQYF.

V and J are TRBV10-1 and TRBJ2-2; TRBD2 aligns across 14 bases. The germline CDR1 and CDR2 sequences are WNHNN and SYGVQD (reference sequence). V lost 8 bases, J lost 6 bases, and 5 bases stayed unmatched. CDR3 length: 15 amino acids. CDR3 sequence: CASRLAGGLSGELFF. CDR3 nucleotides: TGCGCCAGCCGACTAGCGGGAGGGCTGTCCGGGGAGCTGTTTTTT.

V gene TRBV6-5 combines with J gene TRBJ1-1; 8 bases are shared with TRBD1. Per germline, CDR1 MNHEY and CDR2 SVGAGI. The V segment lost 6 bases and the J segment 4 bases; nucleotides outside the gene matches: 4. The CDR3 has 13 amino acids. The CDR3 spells CASRLQGGTEAFF. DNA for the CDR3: TGTGCCAGCAGATTACAGGGGGGCACTGAAGCTTTCTTT.

The CDR3 loop is CASSLYLEAFF. The CDR3 DNA reads TGTGCCAGCAGCTTGTATCTGGAGGCTTTCTTT. The rearrangement links TRBV5-6 to TRBJ1-1; D uncertain. V dropped 1 base and J dropped 11 bases, with 9 bases sitting between them. Germline CDR1 and CDR2: SGHDT and YYEEEE. The CDR3 is made up of 11 amino acids.

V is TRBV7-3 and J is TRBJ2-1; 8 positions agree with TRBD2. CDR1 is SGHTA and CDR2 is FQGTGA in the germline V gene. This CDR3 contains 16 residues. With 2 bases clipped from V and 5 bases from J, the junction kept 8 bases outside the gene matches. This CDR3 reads CASSLGGLGPHNEQFF. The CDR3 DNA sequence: TGTGCCAGCAGCTTAGGGGGACTAGGGCCACACAATGAGCAGTTCTTC. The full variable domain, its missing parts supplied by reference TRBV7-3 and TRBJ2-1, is GAGVSQTPSNKVTEKGKYVELRCDPISGHTALYWYRQSLGQGPEFLIYFQGTGAADDSGLPNDRFFAVRPEGSVSTLKIQRTERGDSAVYLCASSLGGLGPHNEQFFGPGTRLTVL.

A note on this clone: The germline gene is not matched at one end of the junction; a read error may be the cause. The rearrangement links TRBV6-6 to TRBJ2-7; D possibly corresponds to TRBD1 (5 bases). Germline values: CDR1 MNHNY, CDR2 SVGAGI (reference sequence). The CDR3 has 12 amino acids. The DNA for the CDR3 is TGTGTCAGCAACGGACATTCGAGCGAGCAGTACTTC. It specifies CVSNGHSSEQYF.

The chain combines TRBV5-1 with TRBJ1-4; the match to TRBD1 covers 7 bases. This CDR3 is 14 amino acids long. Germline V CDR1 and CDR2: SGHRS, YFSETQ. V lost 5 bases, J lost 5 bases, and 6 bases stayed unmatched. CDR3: CASSSAGGNEKLFF. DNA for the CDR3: TGCGCCAGCAGTTCGGCAGGGGGGAATGAAAAACTGTTTTTT.

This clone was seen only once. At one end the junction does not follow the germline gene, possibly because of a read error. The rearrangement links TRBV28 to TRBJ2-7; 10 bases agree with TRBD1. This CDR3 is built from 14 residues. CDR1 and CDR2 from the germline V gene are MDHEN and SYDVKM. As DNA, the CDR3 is TGTGTCAGCAGTTTGAGACAGGGGGCGAAAATGTGGTACTTC. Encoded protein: CVSSLRQGAKMWYF.

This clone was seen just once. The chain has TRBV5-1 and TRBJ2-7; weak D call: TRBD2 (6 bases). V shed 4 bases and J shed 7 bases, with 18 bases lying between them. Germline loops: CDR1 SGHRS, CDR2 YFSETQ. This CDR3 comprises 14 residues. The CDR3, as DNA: TGCGCCAGCAGCCCGGGGACTTGGGCGGGGGAGCAGTACTTC. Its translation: CASSPGTWAGEQYF.

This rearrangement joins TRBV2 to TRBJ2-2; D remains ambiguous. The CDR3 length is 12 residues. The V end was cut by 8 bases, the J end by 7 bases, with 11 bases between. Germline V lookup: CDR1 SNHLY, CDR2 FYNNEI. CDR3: CASGPPSGELFF. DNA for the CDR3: TGTGCCAGCGGCCCGCCCAGCGGGGAGCTGTTTTTT. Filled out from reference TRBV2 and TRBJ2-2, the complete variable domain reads EPEVTQTPSHQVTQMGQEVILRCVPISNHLYFYWYRQILGQKVEFLVSFYNNEISEKSEIFDDQFSVERPDGSNFTLKIRSTKLEDSAMYFCASGPPSGELFFGEGSRLTVL.